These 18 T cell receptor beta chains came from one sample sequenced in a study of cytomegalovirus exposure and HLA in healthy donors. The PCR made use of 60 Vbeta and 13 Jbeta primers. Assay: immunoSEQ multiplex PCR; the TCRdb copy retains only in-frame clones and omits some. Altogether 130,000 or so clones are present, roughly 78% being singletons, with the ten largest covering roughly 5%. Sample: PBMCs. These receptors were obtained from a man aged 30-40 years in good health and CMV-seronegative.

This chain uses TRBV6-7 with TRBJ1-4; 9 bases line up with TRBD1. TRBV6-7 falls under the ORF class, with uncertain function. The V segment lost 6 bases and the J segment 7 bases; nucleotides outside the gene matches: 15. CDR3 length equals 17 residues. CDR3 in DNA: TGTGCCAGCAGCCTACCGATTCCTCGGGACAGGGCTGAAAAACTGTTTTTT. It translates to CASSLPIPRDRAEKLFF.

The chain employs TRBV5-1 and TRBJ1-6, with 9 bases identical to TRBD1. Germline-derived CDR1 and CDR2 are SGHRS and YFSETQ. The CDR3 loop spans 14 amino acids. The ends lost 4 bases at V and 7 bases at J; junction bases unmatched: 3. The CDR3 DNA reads TGCGCCAGCAGCGCCGGGACAGGGAATTCACCCCTCCACTTT. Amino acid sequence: CASSAGTGNSPLHF. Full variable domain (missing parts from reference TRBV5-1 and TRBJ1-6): KAGVTQTPRYLIKTRGQQVTLSCSPISGHRSVSWYQQTPGQGLQFLFEYFSETQRNKGNFPGRFSGRQFSNSRSEMNVSTLELGDSALYLCASSAGTGNSPLHFGNGTRLTVT.

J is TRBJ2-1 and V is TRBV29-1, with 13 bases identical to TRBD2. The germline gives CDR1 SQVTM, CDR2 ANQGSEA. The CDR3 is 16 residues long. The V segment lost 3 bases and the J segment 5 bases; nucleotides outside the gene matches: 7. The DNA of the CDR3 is TGCAGCGTTGAGGGACTAGCGGGATTAAGAAACAATGAGCAGTTCTTC. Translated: CSVEGLAGLRNNEQFF.

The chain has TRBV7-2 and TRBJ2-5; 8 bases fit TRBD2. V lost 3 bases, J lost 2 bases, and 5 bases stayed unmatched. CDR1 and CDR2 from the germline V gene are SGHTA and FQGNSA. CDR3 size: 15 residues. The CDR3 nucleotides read TGTGCCAGCAGCTTTAATAGCGGGATTCAAGAGACCCAGTACTTC. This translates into CASSFNSGIQETQYF. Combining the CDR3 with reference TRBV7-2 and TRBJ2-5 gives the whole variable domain GAGVSQSPSNKVTEKGKDVELRCDPISGHTALYWYRQSLGQGLEFLIYFQGNSAPDKSGLPSDRFSAERTGGSVSTLTIQRTQQEDSAVYLCASSFNSGIQETQYFGPGTRLLVL.

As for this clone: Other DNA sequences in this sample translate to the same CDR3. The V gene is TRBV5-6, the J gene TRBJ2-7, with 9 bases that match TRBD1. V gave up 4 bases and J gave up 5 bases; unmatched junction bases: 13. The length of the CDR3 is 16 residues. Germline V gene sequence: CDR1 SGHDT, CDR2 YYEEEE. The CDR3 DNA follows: TGTGCCAGCAGCGGCCCCCGGGACAGGGTCCCTCACGAGCAGTACTTC. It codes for CASSGPRDRVPHEQYF.

In DNA, the CDR3 is TGTGCCAGCAACCAGGGACAGGTTTCGTCACCCCTCCACTTT. Its protein product is CASNQGQVSSPLHF. The V gene is TRBV2, the J gene TRBJ1-6; 8 nucleotides align to TRBD1. Germline CDR1 reads SNHLY; CDR2 reads FYNNEI. The CDR3 length is 14 residues. Losses at the gene ends were 7 bases for V and 10 bases for J; bases not matched to a gene: 9.

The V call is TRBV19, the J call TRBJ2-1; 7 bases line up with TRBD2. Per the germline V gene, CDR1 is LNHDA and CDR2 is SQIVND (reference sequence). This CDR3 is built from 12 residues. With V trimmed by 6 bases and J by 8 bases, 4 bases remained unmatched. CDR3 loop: CASSGRSDEQFF. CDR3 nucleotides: TGTGCCAGTAGCGGGAGGAGCGATGAGCAGTTCTTC.

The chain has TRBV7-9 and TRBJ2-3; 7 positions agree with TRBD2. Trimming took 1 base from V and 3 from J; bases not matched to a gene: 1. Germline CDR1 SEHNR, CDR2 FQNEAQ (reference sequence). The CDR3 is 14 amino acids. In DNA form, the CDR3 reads TGTGCCAGCAGCTTAGACGGGGGGACAGATACGCAGTATTTT. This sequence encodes CASSLDGGTDTQYF.

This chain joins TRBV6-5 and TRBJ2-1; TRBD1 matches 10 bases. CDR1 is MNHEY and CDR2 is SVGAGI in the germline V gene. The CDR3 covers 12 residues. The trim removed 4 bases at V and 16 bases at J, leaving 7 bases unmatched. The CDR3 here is CASSSRQGARFF. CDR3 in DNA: TGTGCCAGCAGTTCCAGACAGGGGGCGCGTTTCTTC.

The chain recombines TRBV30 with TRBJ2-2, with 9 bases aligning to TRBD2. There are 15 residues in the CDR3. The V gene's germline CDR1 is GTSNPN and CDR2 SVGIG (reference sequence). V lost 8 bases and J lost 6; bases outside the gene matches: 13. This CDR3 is CALEYSTSGAGELFF. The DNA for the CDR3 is TGTGCCCTGGAATATTCGACTAGCGGTGCCGGGGAGCTGTTTTTT.

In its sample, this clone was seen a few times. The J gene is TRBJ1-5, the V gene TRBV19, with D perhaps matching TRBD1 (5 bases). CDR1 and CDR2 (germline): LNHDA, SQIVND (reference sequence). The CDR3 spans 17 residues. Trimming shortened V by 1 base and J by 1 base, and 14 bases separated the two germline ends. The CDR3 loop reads CASSIGQFVGSNQPQHF. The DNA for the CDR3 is TGTGCCAGTAGTATAGGACAGTTTGTTGGAAGCAATCAGCCCCAGCATTTT.

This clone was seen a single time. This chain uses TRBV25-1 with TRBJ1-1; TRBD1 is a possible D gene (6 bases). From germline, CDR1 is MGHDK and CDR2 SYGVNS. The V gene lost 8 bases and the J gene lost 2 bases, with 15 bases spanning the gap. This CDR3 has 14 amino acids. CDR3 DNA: TGTGCCAGCGCTAGTGACAGGCGAAACACTGAAGCTTTCTTT. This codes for CASASDRRNTEAFF.

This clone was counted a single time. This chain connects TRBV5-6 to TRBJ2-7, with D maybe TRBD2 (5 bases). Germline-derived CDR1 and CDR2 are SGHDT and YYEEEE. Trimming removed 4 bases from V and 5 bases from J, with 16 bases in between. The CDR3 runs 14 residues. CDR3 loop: CASSGLWLGDEQYF. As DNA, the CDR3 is TGTGCCAGCAGCGGCCTCTGGTTGGGAGACGAGCAGTACTTC.

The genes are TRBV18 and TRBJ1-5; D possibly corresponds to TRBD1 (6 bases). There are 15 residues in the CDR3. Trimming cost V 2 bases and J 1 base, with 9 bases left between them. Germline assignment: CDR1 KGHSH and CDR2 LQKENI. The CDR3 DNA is TGTGCCAGCTCACCATGGGGGGGCAGCAATCAGCCCCAGCATTTT. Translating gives CASSPWGGSNQPQHF.

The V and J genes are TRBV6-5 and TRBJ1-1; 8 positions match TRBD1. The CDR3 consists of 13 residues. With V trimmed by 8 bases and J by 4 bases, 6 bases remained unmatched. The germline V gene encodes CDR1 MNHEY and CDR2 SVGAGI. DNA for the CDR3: TGTGCCAGCCACAGGGGGTGGGGCACTGAAGCTTTCTTT. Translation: CASHRGWGTEAFF.

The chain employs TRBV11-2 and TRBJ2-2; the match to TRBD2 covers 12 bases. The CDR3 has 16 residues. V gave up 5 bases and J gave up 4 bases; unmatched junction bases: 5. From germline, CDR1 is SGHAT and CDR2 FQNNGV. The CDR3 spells CASSGRLAGVTGELFF. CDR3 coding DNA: TGTGCCAGCAGCGGCCGACTAGCGGGGGTCACCGGGGAGCTGTTTTTT. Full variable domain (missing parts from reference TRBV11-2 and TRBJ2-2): EAGVAQSPRYKIIEKRQSVAFWCNPISGHATLYWYQQILGQGPKLLIQFQNNGVVDDSQLPKDRFSAERLKGVDSTLKIQPAKLEDSAVYLCASSGRLAGVTGELFFGEGSRLTVL.

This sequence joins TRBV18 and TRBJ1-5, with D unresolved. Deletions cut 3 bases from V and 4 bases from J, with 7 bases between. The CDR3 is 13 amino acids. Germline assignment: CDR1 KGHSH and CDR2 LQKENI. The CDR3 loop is CASSPSGNQPQHF. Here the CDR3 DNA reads TGTGCCAGCTCACCTTCAGGTAATCAGCCCCAGCATTTT.

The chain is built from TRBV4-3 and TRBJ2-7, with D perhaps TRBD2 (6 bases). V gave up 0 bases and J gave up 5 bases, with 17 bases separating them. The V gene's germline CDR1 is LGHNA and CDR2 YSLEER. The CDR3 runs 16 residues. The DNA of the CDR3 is TGCGCCAGCAGCCAAGATCGTGGGACTCTAACCCACGAGCAGTACTTC. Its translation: CASSQDRGTLTHEQYF.